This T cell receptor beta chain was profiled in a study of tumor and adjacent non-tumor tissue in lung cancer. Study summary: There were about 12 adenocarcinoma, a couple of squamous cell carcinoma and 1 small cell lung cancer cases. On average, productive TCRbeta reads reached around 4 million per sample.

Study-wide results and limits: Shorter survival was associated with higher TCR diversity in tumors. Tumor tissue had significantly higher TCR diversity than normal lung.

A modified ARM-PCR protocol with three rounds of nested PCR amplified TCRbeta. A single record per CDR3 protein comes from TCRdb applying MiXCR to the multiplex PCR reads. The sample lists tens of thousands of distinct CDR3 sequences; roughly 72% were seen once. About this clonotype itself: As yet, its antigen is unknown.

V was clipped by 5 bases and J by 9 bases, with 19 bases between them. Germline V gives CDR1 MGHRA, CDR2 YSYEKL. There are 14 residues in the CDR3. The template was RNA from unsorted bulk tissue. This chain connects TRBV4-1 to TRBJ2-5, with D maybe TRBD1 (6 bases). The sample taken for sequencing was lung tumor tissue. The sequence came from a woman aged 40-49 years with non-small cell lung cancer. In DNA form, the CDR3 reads TGCGCCAGCAGCGGGTCACAACAGGGATTCCCCCAGTACTTC. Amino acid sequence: CASSGSQQGFPQYF.